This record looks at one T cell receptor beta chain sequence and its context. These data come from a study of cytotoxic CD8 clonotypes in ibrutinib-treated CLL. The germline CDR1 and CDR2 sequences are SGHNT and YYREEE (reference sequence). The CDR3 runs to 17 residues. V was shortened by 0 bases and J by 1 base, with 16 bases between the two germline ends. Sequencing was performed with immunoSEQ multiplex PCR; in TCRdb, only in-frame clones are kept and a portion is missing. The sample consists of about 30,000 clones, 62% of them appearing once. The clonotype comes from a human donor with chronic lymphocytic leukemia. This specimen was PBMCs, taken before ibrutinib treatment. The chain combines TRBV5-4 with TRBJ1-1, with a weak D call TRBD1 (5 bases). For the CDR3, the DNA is TGTGCCAGCAGCTTGGCCTTTGGGGGTTTCACGAACACTGAAGCTTTCTTT. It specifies CASSLAFGGFTNTEAFF.